This entry lists 22 T cell receptor beta chains sequenced from one sample in a study of graft-versus-host responses after intestinal transplantation. For these TCRs, the target antigens are not known. Generated by immunoSEQ multiplex PCR, the TCRdb table keeps only in-frame clones and is missing some. The sample has tens of thousands of clones, under 95% seen once; the top ten hold 1.5% to 2.5%. Material: unstimulated CD8+ T cells sorted from spleen or lymph node cells, obtained before intestinal transplant. The source is a human donor who received an intestinal transplant.

This clone was observed once. A read error may produce the germline difference seen at one junction end. CDR3: CASSLSRQGVHQPQHF. The CDR3 nucleotides are TGTGCCAGCAGTTTATCGAGACAGGGGGTACATCAACCCCAGCATTTT. This chain joins TRBV27 and TRBJ1-5, with 9 nucleotides matching TRBD1. Germline V gene sequence: CDR1 MNHEY, CDR2 SMNVEV (reference sequence). This CDR3 region has 16 residues.

The J gene is TRBJ1-5, the V gene TRBV27, with 8 nucleotides matching TRBD1. From germline, CDR1 is MNHEY and CDR2 SMNVEV (reference sequence). This CDR3 contains 16 residues. Trimming at V came to 0 bases and at J to 5 bases, leaving 6 bases not matched to a gene. The CDR3: CASSLSPGQGDQPQHF. The CDR3 coding sequence is TGTGCCAGCAGTTTATCCCCTGGACAGGGCGATCAGCCCCAGCATTTT.

This clone was found a few times. This rearrangement joins TRBV6-5 to TRBJ1-1, with 8 bases lining up with TRBD1. CDR1 is MNHEY, CDR2 SVGAGI, per germline. This CDR3 has 14 amino acids. With V trimmed by 2 bases and J by 7 bases, 6 bases remained unmatched. In DNA, the CDR3 is TGTGCCAGCAGTTACGATGCTGGACAGGGTGAAGCTTTCTTT. It is translated as CASSYDAGQGEAFF.

The J gene is TRBJ2-7, the V gene TRBV4-3; TRBD1 might be the D (5 bases). V lost 0 bases and J 5 bases, leaving 14 bases between the germline ends. This CDR3 comprises 15 residues. Per germline, CDR1 LGHNA and CDR2 YSLEER. The DNA for the CDR3 is TGCGCCAGCAGCCAAGATTTCCAGGGTTTCAACGAGCAGTACTTC. Amino acids: CASSQDFQGFNEQYF.

This clone was counted a single time. The chain employs TRBV4-3 and TRBJ2-3; 8 bases are shared with TRBD1. Germline lookup yields CDR1 LGHNA and CDR2 YSLEER. The CDR3 loop spans 18 amino acids. With 0 bases clipped from V and 2 bases from J, the junction kept 10 bases outside the gene matches. The CDR3, as DNA: TGCGCCAGCAGCCAAGATCTCCTGGGACAGGATACCACAGATACGCAGTATTTT. It encodes CASSQDLLGQDTTDTQYF.

The chain joins TRBV13 to TRBJ2-7; TRBD1 agrees at 10 bases. The CDR3 spans 15 residues. Trimming took 5 bases from V and 5 from J; bases not matched to a gene: 9. CDR1 PRHDT and CDR2 FYEKMQ come from the germline V gene (reference sequence). The CDR3 DNA follows: TGTGCCAGCAGCCGGAGGACAGGGGGTATGAACGAGCAGTACTTC. Its protein is CASSRRTGGMNEQYF.

The chain joins TRBV28 to TRBJ1-1; tentative D call: TRBD1 (5 bases). CDR3 length equals 16 residues. The germline V gene has CDR1 MDHEN and CDR2 SYDVKM. V lost 3 bases, J lost 0 bases, and 14 bases lay in between. The CDR3 bases are TGTGCCAGCAGTTTGCCTCGGGGGGAGATGAACACTGAAGCTTTCTTT. The encoded protein is CASSLPRGEMNTEAFF.

The chain uses TRBV27 and TRBJ1-6; possible D gene TRBD1, 6 bases. The CDR3 length is 16 residues. Per the germline V gene, CDR1 is MNHEY and CDR2 is SMNVEV (reference sequence). V dropped 4 bases and J dropped 6 bases, with 16 bases sitting between them. CDR3: CASSSRGGLPNSPLHF. CDR3 nucleotides: TGTGCCAGCAGTTCCCGGGGGGGCCTTCCTAATTCACCCCTCCACTTT.

The chain has TRBV7-9 and TRBJ1-1; a weak D match, TRBD1 (5 bases). Germline V gene lookup returns CDR1 SEHNR and CDR2 FQNEAQ (reference sequence). V was trimmed by 0 bases and J by 0 bases, leaving 8 bases between them. CDR3 length: 15 residues. CDR3 sequence reads: CASSLAEGMNTEAFF. For the CDR3, the DNA is TGTGCCAGCAGCTTAGCGGAGGGGATGAACACTGAAGCTTTCTTT.

The chain employs TRBV27 and TRBJ2-7, with 7 positions matching TRBD2. Trimming at V came to 2 bases and at J to 7 bases, leaving 5 bases not matched to a gene. The CDR3 contains 13 residues. The germline CDR1 and CDR2 sequences are MNHEY and SMNVEV (reference sequence). This CDR3 is CASSLDAGREQYF. CDR3 DNA: TGTGCCAGCAGTTTAGACGCCGGGAGGGAGCAGTACTTC.

This clone was observed a single time. The chain combines TRBV7-8 with TRBJ1-2, with TRBD1 matching over 9 bases. The J segment lost 4 bases and the V segment lost 5 bases, leaving 14 bases of the junction unmatched. The CDR3 loop spans 17 amino acids. Germline CDR1 SGHVS, CDR2 FQNEAQ. The CDR3 is CASSLWLQGAPVYGYTF. CDR3 coding DNA: TGTGCCAGCAGCCTGTGGCTACAGGGGGCGCCGGTCTATGGCTACACCTTC.

The V gene is TRBV30, the J gene TRBJ2-1, with D possibly TRBD2 on 6 matching bases. V was pared by 1 base and J by 1 base, with 8 bases between. The CDR3 contains 14 residues. CDR1 and CDR2 (germline): GTSNPN, SVGIG (reference sequence). The CDR3: CAWSEAGSYNEQFF. For the CDR3, the DNA is TGTGCCTGGAGTGAAGCGGGTTCCTACAATGAGCAGTTCTTC.

CDR3: CSVTGTENTGELFF. The CDR3 nucleotides are TGCAGCGTTACCGGGACAGAAAACACCGGGGAGCTGTTTTTT. V usage is TRBV29-1 and J usage is TRBJ2-2; 7 bases agree with TRBD1. There are 14 residues in the CDR3. Unmatched junction bases numbered 5, after V lost 5 bases and J lost 2 bases. Per the germline V gene, CDR1 is SQVTM and CDR2 is ANQGSEA.

The gene calls are TRBV19 and TRBJ1-1; perhaps TRBD1 as D (5 bases). Germline V lookup: CDR1 LNHDA, CDR2 SQIVND (reference sequence). The CDR3 totals 16 residues. V lost 0 bases and J 5 bases, leaving 16 bases between the germline ends. This chain's CDR3 is CASSIDFREGRTEAFF. The CDR3 DNA follows: TGTGCCAGTAGTATAGATTTCAGGGAAGGGAGGACTGAAGCTTTCTTT.

The V gene is TRBV30, the J gene TRBJ2-3, with TRBD2 identical over 7 bases. This CDR3 comprises 12 residues. The J segment lost 11 bases and the V segment lost 3 bases, leaving 8 bases of the junction unmatched. CDR1 is GTSNPN, CDR2 SVGIG, per germline (reference sequence). DNA for the CDR3: TGTGCCTGGAGAGAAGGCGGGGAGGGGCAGTATTTT. This codes for CAWREGGEGQYF.

The rearrangement joins TRBV4-3 to TRBJ1-1, with 9 bases aligning to TRBD1. This CDR3 region has 17 residues. CDR1 and CDR2 (germline): LGHNA, YSLEER. Trimming took 1 base from V and 1 from J; bases not matched to a gene: 7. The CDR3 DNA reads as TGCGCCAGCAGCCAAGGCCAGGACAGGGGATCGAACACTGAAGCTTTCTTT. Protein product: CASSQGQDRGSNTEAFF.

The V gene is TRBV5-1, the J gene TRBJ1-2; weak D call: TRBD1 (6 bases). This CDR3 is 15 amino acids long. Trimming removed 1 base from V and 4 bases from J, with 14 bases in between. Germline CDR1 is SGHRS and CDR2 is YFSETQ. The CDR3 sequence: CASSLRGALGYGYTF. As DNA, the CDR3 is TGCGCCAGCAGCTTGCGGGGGGCTTTAGGCTATGGCTACACCTTC.

The CDR3 protein is CASQGGSWNTEAFF. The CDR3, as DNA: TGTGCCAGCCAAGGGGGTAGTTGGAACACTGAAGCTTTCTTT. The chain has TRBV5-6 and TRBJ1-1; tentative D call: TRBD1 (6 bases). The V end lost 7 bases, the J end lost 1 base, and 14 bases lay between the germline ends. The CDR3 sequence is 14 residues long. Germline values: CDR1 SGHDT, CDR2 YYEEEE.

The chain employs TRBV5-5 and TRBJ2-7, with D uncertain. V gave up 2 bases and J gave up 0 bases, with 15 bases separating them. There are 16 residues in the CDR3. CDR1 and CDR2 (germline): SGHKS, YYEKEE (reference sequence). The CDR3 reads CASSFEPGWSSYEQYF. The CDR3 nucleotides are TGTGCCAGCAGCTTCGAACCGGGTTGGAGCTCCTACGAGCAGTACTTC.

The chain couples TRBV15 to TRBJ2-1; 7 nucleotides agree with TRBD1. This CDR3 is built from 14 residues. The V gene end was trimmed by 8 bases and the J gene end by 6 bases; junction bases not matched to a gene: 10. Germline loops: CDR1 LNHNV, CDR2 YYDKDF (reference sequence). The CDR3 here is CATALDRVSNEQFF. The DNA of the CDR3 is TGTGCCACCGCACTTGACAGGGTCTCCAATGAGCAGTTCTTC.

The chain uses TRBV30 and TRBJ1-4; no clear D. Per the germline V gene, CDR1 is GTSNPN and CDR2 is SVGIG (reference sequence). The length of the CDR3 is 13 residues. The V gene lost 5 bases and the J gene lost 7 bases, with 14 bases spanning the gap. The CDR3 sequence: CAWLEEAGEKLFF. DNA of the CDR3: TGTGCCTGGCTTGAAGAGGCGGGTGAAAAACTGTTTTTT.

This clone was seen only once. V and J are TRBV6-5 and TRBJ2-7; 7 bases align to TRBD1. After removal of 8 bases from V and 0 bases from J, the junction contained 7 bases not matched to a gene. The germline V gene encodes CDR1 MNHEY and CDR2 SVGAGI. The CDR3 is 14 amino acids. CDR3 loop: CASRLGTASYEQYF. The DNA for the CDR3 is TGTGCCAGCCGTCTCGGGACAGCCTCCTACGAGCAGTACTTC.